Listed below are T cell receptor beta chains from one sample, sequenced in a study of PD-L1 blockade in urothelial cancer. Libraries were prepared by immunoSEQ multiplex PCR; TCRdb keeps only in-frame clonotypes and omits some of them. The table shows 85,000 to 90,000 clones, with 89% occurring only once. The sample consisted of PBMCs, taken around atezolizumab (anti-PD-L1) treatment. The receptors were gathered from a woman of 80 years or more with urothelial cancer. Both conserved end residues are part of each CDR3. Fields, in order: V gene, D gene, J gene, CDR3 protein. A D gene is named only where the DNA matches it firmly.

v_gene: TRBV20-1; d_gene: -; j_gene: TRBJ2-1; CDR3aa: CSARVVPEQFF
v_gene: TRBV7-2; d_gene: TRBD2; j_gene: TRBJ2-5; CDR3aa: CASSLEGTRGETQYF
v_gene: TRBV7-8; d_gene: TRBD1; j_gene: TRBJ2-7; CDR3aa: CASSQVDGTGTLEQYF
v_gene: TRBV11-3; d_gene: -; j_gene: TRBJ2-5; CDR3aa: CASSAGARTYQETQYF
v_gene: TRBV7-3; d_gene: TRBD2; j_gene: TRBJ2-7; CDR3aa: CASSDRTSGLGAVQYF
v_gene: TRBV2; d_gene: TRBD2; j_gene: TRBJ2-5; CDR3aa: CASSRGLAGGEGETQYF
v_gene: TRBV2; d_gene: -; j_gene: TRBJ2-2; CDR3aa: CASSEHSTGELFF
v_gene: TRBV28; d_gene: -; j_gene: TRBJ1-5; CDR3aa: CASSFSGANQPQHF
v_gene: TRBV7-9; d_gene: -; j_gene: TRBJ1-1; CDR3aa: CASSSLGEGREAFF
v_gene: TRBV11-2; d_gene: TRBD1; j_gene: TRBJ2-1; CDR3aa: CASSSRQGSYNEQFF
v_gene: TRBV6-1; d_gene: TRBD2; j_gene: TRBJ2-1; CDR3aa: CASSVTSGRVYNEQFF